Below, one T cell receptor (beta chain) is given with its context. Antigen unknown. This record comes from a study of T-cell memory formation after mild COVID-19. General study findings and limits: Contracting CD8+ clones were enriched in EMRA, CD4+ mainly in CM and EM.

MiXCR, applied by TCRdb to the 5' RACE reads, yields one record per CDR3 protein. The sample has around 510,000 distinct CDR3 sequences; about 22% are singletons. The J segment lost 5 bases and the V segment lost 2 bases, leaving 14 bases of the junction unmatched. The CDR3 is 17 residues long. In germline, CDR1 is SGHRS, CDR2 YFSETQ. Sequenced sample: PBMCs or a T cell subset sorted from them (not recorded which). This sequence originates from an adult woman who had mild COVID-19 (a few samples of this study predate the infection). Cell type and time point are not known. The chain joins TRBV5-1 to TRBJ2-7; 9 nucleotides agree with TRBD2. For the CDR3, the DNA is TGCGCCAGCAGCTTCTGGACGGCGGGACTAGCCCACCACGAGCAGTACTTC. Its protein is CASSFWTAGLAHHEQYF.